A single sample gave rise to the 24 T cell receptor beta chains below, sequenced in a study of blood T cell repertoires in COVID-19. Data came from immunoSEQ multiplex PCR; TCRdb stores just in-frame clones and leaves some out. The data contain about 250,000 clones, around 89% of them seen just once; the ten biggest clones take up less than 3%. The sample comprised PBMCs or T cells enriched from blood (not recorded which). These receptors originate from a woman aged 45-65 years who had recovered from COVID-19.

The V call is TRBV29-1, the J call TRBJ1-6; 8 nucleotides match TRBD1. From germline, CDR1 is SQVTM and CDR2 ANQGSEA. The CDR3 has 14 amino acids. Germline trimming cut 4 bases from V and 7 bases from J; bases unmatched to any gene: 6. The CDR3 spells CSVAPDRGNSPLHF. CDR3 nucleotides: TGCAGCGTTGCTCCCGACAGGGGAAATTCACCCCTCCACTTT.

The rearrangement joins TRBV6-5 to TRBJ2-3, with D uncertain. The CDR3 covers 13 residues. Germline V CDR1 and CDR2: MNHEY, SVGAGI. The germline V and J ends were trimmed by 7 bases and 2 bases, with 10 bases remaining between them. CDR3 residues: CASIRDITDTQYF. DNA of the CDR3: TGTGCCAGCATTCGAGACATCACAGATACGCAGTATTTT.

In this sample, this clone turned up once. The chain couples TRBV6-1 to TRBJ1-4; D remains ambiguous. V lost 2 bases and J 5 bases, leaving 12 bases between the germline ends. Germline V gives CDR1 MNHNS, CDR2 SASEGT. The CDR3 contains 15 residues. The DNA for the CDR3 is TGTGCCAGCAGTGAACAAGGGTCGGGGAATGAAAAACTGTTTTTT. Translation gives CASSEQGSGNEKLFF.

This clone came up once. The V gene is TRBV11-1, the J gene TRBJ1-6, with a tentative D call TRBD1 (5 bases). CDR1 is SGHAT, CDR2 FQDESV, per germline (reference sequence). This CDR3 is built from 13 residues. Trimming pared 5 bases from V and 7 bases from J, leaving 9 bases between. As DNA, the CDR3 is TGTGCCAGCAGCCTCGACAGAAATTCACCCCTCCACTTT. Its translation is CASSLDRNSPLHF.

As DNA, the CDR3 is TGCGCCAGCAGCGCCCGTGTCGTCGGGGGGGACAATGAGCAGTTCTTC. This translates into CASSARVVGGDNEQFF. This chain links TRBV5-1 with TRBJ2-1; 8 bases are a match to TRBD2. The V gene end was trimmed by 4 bases and the J gene end by 5 bases; junction bases not matched to a gene: 11. Germline CDR1 is SGHRS and CDR2 is YFSETQ. CDR3 size: 16 residues.

The V gene is TRBV29-1, the J gene TRBJ1-1, with D perhaps matching TRBD1 (5 bases). V was cut by 7 bases and J by 6 bases, with 18 bases left in between. The CDR3 has 13 residues. Germline values: CDR1 SQVTM, CDR2 ANQGSEA. As DNA, the CDR3 is TGCAGCGAGCGACCCACAGGAACGGCTGAAGCTTTCTTT. This gives the protein CSERPTGTAEAFF. Looking up the rest from reference TRBV29-1 and TRBJ1-1 gives the full variable domain: SAVISQKPSRDICQRGTSLTIQCQVDSQVTMMFWYRQQPGQSLTLIATANQGSEATYESGFVIDKFPISRPNLTFSTLTVSNMSPEDSSIYLCSERPTGTAEAFFGQGTRLTVV.

V usage is TRBV7-2 and J usage is TRBJ2-5; possibly TRBD1 for D (6 bases). The CDR3 has 16 residues. The germline V gene has CDR1 SGHTA and CDR2 FQGNSA. V was cut by 7 bases and J by 0 bases, with 18 bases left in between. The CDR3 DNA reads as TGTGCCAGCATCCGAACCGGGACAAGCAACCAAGAGACCCAGTACTTC. The encoded protein is CASIRTGTSNQETQYF.

The genes are TRBV2 and TRBJ1-1, with TRBD1 as a possible D gene (5 bases). With 6 bases removed from V and 5 bases from J, the gap between germline ends came to 16 bases. This CDR3 contains 14 residues. CDR1 is SNHLY and CDR2 is FYNNEI in the germline V gene. CDR3 sequence: CASSARREGTEAFF. The DNA of the CDR3 is TGTGCCAGCAGCGCACGACGGGAGGGGACTGAAGCTTTCTTT. The whole variable domain, filled in from reference TRBV2 and TRBJ1-1, reads EPEVTQTPSHQVTQMGQEVILRCVPISNHLYFYWYRQILGQKVEFLVSFYNNEISEKSEIFDDQFSVERPDGSNFTLKIRSTKLEDSAMYFCASSARREGTEAFFGQGTRLTVV.

The CDR3 is CASSLEAGGRGSAFF. In DNA form, the CDR3 reads TGCGCCAGCAGCTTGGAGGCAGGAGGAAGGGGGTCAGCTTTCTTT. The genes are TRBV5-1 and TRBJ1-1; the D gene is possibly TRBD1 (6 bases). Trimming shortened V by 0 bases and J by 10 bases, and 19 bases separated the two germline ends. This CDR3 contains 15 residues. The V gene's germline CDR1 is SGHRS and CDR2 YFSETQ.

Only one count was recorded for this clone. The gene calls are TRBV11-3 and TRBJ1-1; D might be TRBD1 (5 bases). This CDR3 is 14 amino acids long. Germline lookup yields CDR1 SGHNT and CDR2 YENEEA. V lost 2 bases and J 1 base, leaving 8 bases between the germline ends. The chain's CDR3 is CASSLRGENTEAFF. The CDR3, as DNA: TGTGCCAGCAGCTTACGGGGGGAGAACACTGAAGCTTTCTTT.

This clone was recorded a few times. The chain carries TRBV4-2 and TRBJ1-2, with 9 bases lining up with TRBD1. The V segment lost 0 bases and the J segment 2 bases; nucleotides outside the gene matches: 7. The CDR3 consists of 17 residues. CDR1 and CDR2 (germline): LGHNA, YNFKEQ. CDR3 DNA: TGTGCCAGCAGCCAAGATCGGGACAGGGCCGGCAACTATGGCTACACCTTC. Amino acid sequence: CASSQDRDRAGNYGYTF.

The V call is TRBV5-6, the J call TRBJ2-7; D is perhaps TRBD1 (6 bases). CDR1 is SGHDT and CDR2 is YYEEEE in the germline V gene. Trimming removed 3 bases from V and 1 base from J, with 23 bases in between. The CDR3 runs to 18 residues. In DNA, the CDR3 is TGTGCCAGCAGCTATTACTTATTGGACAGTCAGAGGTCCTACGAGCAGTACTTC. It encodes CASSYYLLDSQRSYEQYF.

The rearrangement links TRBV6-5 to TRBJ1-6; weak D call: TRBD1 (6 bases). The CDR3 runs to 14 residues. The germline V gene has CDR1 MNHEY and CDR2 SVGAGI. V lost 6 bases to trimming and J lost 11 bases, with 17 bases between them. CDR3 nucleotides: TGTGCCAGCAGGGGAGCTACAGGGTCGCCACCCCTCCACTTT. It translates to CASRGATGSPPLHF.

The chain joins TRBV3-1 (or the pseudogene TRBV3-2) to TRBJ2-2; TRBD2 agrees at 10 bases. CDR1 LGHDT and CDR2 YNNKEL come from the germline V gene (reference sequence). This CDR3 has 19 residues. V dropped 4 bases and J dropped 1; count of bases not matched to a gene: 12. The CDR3, as DNA: TGTGCCAGCAGCCCGCCGGCAGGAGCTAGCGGGAGGAACACCGGGGAGCTGTTTTTT. Translating gives CASSPPAGASGRNTGELFF.

This chain uses TRBV5-1 with TRBJ2-7; 7 nucleotides match TRBD2. This CDR3 has 15 amino acids. With 3 bases clipped from V and 7 bases from J, the junction kept 13 bases outside the gene matches. Germline CDR1 and CDR2: SGHRS and YFSETQ. The CDR3 DNA is TGCGCCAGCAGCTCACCGGGACTACCGAGTGAGGAGCAGTACTTC. Its translation is CASSSPGLPSEEQYF.

V and J are TRBV7-2 and TRBJ2-1, with 8 bases that match TRBD1. CDR3 length: 14 residues. Germline-derived CDR1 and CDR2 are SGHTA and FQGNSA. The J segment lost 9 bases and the V segment lost 5 bases, leaving 9 bases of the junction unmatched. DNA for the CDR3: TGTGCCAGCAGCGGACAGGGTTCCATGGTTGAGCAGTTCTTC. Amino acid sequence: CASSGQGSMVEQFF. The variable domain in full, with the rest retrieved from reference TRBV7-2 and TRBJ2-1, is GAGVSQSPSNKVTEKGKDVELRCDPISGHTALYWYRQSLGQGLEFLIYFQGNSAPDKSGLPSDRFSAERTGGSVSTLTIQRTQQEDSAVYLCASSGQGSMVEQFFGPGTRLTVL.

The chain uses TRBV27 and TRBJ2-1, with 10 bases aligning to TRBD2. Germline trimming cut 6 bases from V and 10 bases from J; bases unmatched to any gene: 18. The CDR3 covers 17 residues. The V gene's germline CDR1 is MNHEY and CDR2 SMNVEV (reference sequence). The CDR3 reads CASSPQGGSGRAGEQFF. The DNA for the CDR3 is TGTGCCAGCAGCCCTCAGGGGGGCAGCGGGAGGGCCGGGGAGCAGTTCTTC.

The rearrangement links TRBV6-2 or TRBV6-3 to TRBJ1-3; D is possibly TRBD1 (6 bases). The CDR3 sequence is 21 residues long. V was shortened by 0 bases and J by 0 bases, with 24 bases between the two germline ends. Germline V CDR1 and CDR2: MNHEY, SVGEGT. The CDR3 DNA follows: TGTGCCAGCAGTTACTCAACCCCCGGGACAAGCGAGTCCTTCTCTGGAAACACCATATATTTT. This sequence encodes CASSYSTPGTSESFSGNTIYF.

The chain couples TRBV11-3 to TRBJ2-2; D may be TRBD1 (5 bases). CDR3 length: 14 residues. The germline V gene has CDR1 SGHNT and CDR2 YENEEA. Trimming left V 1 base short and J 6 bases short, with 9 bases between. CDR3 loop: CASSLGGASGELFF. The CDR3 DNA follows: TGTGCCAGCAGCTTAGGTGGGGCATCCGGGGAGCTGTTTTTT.

V gene TRBV9 combines with J gene TRBJ1-1; perhaps TRBD1 as D (6 bases). CDR1 and CDR2 from the germline V gene are SGDLS and YYNGEE. The V end lost 4 bases, the J end lost 4 bases, and 17 bases lay between the germline ends. CDR3 length equals 15 residues. The CDR3 here is CASSSKRGGSTEAFF. In nucleotides, the CDR3 is TGTGCCAGCAGCTCAAAAAGGGGGGGTAGCACTGAAGCTTTCTTT.

V usage is TRBV19 and J usage is TRBJ1-5, with 8 bases lining up with TRBD1. V lost 5 bases, J lost 0 bases, and 3 bases stayed unmatched. Germline CDR1 and CDR2: LNHDA and SQIVND (reference sequence). CDR3 size: 15 residues. DNA of the CDR3: TGTGCCAGTAGTTCGGACAGGGCTAGCAATCAGCCCCAGCATTTT. This gives the protein CASSSDRASNQPQHF.

The rearrangement uses TRBV19 and TRBJ1-4; 7 bases line up with TRBD1. The ends lost 4 bases at V and 7 bases at J; junction bases unmatched: 9. Germline assignment: CDR1 LNHDA and CDR2 SQIVND (reference sequence). The CDR3 length is 15 residues. The CDR3 loop is CASSTRTGAGEKLFF. In DNA, the CDR3 is TGTGCCAGTAGTACCCGGACAGGCGCCGGTGAAAAACTGTTTTTT.

CDR3 nucleotide sequence: TGCGCCAGCAGCCCCGGACTAGCGGGAGAAGATACGCAGTATTTT. Protein: CASSPGLAGEDTQYF. V gene TRBV4-3 combines with J gene TRBJ2-3, with 13 bases fitting TRBD2. V lost 4 bases to trimming and J lost 5 bases; unmatched junction nucleotides: 3. The CDR3 sequence is 15 residues long. Germline V lookup: CDR1 LGHNA, CDR2 YSLEER.

This chain links TRBV20-1 with TRBJ1-1; possibly TRBD1 for D (6 bases). Trimming took off 6 bases at V and 6 bases at J, with 11 bases between the two ends. CDR1 is DFQATT and CDR2 is SNEGSKA in the germline V gene (reference sequence). CDR3 length equals 11 residues. The CDR3 here is CSANRVAEAFF. CDR3 nucleotides: TGCAGTGCAAACAGGGTGGCTGAAGCTTTCTTT.